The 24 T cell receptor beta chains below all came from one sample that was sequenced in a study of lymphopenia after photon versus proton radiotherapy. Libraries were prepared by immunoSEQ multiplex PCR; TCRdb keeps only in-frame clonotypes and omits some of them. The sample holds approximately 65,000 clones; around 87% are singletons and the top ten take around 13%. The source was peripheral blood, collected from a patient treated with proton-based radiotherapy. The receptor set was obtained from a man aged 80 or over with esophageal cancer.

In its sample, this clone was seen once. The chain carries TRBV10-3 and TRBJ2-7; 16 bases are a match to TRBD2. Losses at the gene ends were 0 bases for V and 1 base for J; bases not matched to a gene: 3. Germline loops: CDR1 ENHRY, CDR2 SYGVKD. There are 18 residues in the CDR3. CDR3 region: CAISESGTSGGVSYEQYF. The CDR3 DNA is TGTGCCATCAGTGAGTCCGGGACTAGCGGGGGGGTATCCTACGAGCAGTACTTC.

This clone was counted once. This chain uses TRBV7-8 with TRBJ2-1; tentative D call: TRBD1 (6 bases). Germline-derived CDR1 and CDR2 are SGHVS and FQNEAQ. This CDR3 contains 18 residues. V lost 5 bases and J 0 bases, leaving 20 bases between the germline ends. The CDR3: CASSPSEQGLSSYNEQFF. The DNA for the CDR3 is TGTGCCAGCAGCCCGTCGGAACAGGGTTTAAGCTCCTACAATGAGCAGTTCTTC.

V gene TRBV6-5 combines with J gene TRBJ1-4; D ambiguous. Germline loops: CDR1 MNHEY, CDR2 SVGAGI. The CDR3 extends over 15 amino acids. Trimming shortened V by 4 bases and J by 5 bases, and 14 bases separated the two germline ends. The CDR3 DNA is TGTGCCAGCAGTTCCGATGGTGGGTTCAATGAAAAACTGTTTTTT. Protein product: CASSSDGGFNEKLFF.

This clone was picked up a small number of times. The CDR3 reads CASSSGPNYEQYF. Here the CDR3 DNA reads TGTGCCAGCAGCTCGGGTCCCAACTACGAGCAGTACTTC. The rearrangement joins TRBV7-9 to TRBJ2-7; D is unclear. Trimming removed 4 bases from V and 3 bases from J, with 10 bases in between. CDR1 and CDR2 (germline): SEHNR, FQNEAQ (reference sequence). The CDR3 is made up of 13 amino acids.

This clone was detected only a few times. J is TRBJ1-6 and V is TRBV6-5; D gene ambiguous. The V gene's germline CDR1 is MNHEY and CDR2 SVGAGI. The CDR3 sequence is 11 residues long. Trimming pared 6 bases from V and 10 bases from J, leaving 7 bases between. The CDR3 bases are TGTGCCAGCAGCCCTAGGTCACCCCTCCACTTT. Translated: CASSPRSPLHF.

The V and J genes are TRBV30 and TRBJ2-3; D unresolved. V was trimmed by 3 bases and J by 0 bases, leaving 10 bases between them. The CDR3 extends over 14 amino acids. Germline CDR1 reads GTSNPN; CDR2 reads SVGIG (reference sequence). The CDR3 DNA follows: TGTGCCTGGAGAAAAACAGCGAGCACAGATACGCAGTATTTT. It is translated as CAWRKTASTDTQYF. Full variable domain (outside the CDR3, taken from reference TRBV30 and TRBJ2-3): SQTIHQWPATLVQPVGSPLSLECTVEGTSNPNLYWYRQAAGRGLQLLFYSVGIGQISSEVPQNLSASRPQDRQFILSSKKLLLSDSGFYLCAWRKTASTDTQYFGPGTRLTVL.

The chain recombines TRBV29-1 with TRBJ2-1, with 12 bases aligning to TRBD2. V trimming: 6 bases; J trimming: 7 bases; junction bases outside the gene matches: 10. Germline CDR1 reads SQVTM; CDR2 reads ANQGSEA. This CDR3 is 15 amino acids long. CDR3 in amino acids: CSVGGPGLAGNEQFF. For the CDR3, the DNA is TGCAGCGTGGGGGGTCCGGGACTAGCGGGTAATGAGCAGTTCTTC.

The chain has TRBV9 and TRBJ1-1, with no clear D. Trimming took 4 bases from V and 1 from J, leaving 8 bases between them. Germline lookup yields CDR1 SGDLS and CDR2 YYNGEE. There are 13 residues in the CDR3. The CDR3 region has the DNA TGTGCCAGCAGCCTCCGAAGGAACACTGAAGCTTTCTTT. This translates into CASSLRRNTEAFF.

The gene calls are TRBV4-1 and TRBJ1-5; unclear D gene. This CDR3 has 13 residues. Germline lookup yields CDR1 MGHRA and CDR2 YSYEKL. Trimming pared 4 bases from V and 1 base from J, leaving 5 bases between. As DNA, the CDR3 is TGCGCCAGCAGCCTCTGGAGCAATCAGCCCCAGCATTTT. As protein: CASSLWSNQPQHF.

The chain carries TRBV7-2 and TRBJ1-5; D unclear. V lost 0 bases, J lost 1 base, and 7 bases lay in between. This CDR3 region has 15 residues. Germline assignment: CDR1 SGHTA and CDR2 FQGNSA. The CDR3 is CASSLAGRSNQPQHF. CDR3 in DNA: TGTGCCAGCAGCTTAGCGGGTAGGAGCAATCAGCCCCAGCATTTT. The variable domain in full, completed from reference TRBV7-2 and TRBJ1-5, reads GAGVSQSPSNKVTEKGKDVELRCDPISGHTALYWYRQSLGQGLEFLIYFQGNSAPDKSGLPSDRFSAERTGGSVSTLTIQRTQQEDSAVYLCASSLAGRSNQPQHFGDGTRLSIL.

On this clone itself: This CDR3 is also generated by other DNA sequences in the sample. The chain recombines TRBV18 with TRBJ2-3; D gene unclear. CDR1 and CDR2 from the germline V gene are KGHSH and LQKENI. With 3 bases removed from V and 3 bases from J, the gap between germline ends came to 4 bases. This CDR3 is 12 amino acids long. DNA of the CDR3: TGTGCCAGCTCACCCGGGACAGATACGCAGTATTTT. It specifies CASSPGTDTQYF. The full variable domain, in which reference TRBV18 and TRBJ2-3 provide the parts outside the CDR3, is NAGVMQNPRHLVRRRGQEARLRCSPMKGHSHVYWYRQLPEEGLKFMVYLQKENIIDESGMPKERFSAEFPKEGPSILRIQQVVRGDSAAYFCASSPGTDTQYFGPGTRLTVL.

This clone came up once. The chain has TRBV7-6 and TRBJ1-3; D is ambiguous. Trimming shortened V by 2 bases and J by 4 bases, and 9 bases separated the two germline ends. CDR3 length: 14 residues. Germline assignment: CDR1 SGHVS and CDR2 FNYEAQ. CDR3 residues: CASSLTISGNTIYF. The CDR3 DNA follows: TGTGCCAGCAGCTTAACGATTTCCGGAAACACCATATATTTT.

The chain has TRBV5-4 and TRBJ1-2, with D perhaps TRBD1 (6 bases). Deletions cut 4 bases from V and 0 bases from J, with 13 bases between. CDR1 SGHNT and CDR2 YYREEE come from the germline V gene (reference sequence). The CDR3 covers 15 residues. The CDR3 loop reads CASSPGQVANYGYTF. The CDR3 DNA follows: TGTGCCAGCAGCCCGGGACAAGTTGCTAACTATGGCTACACCTTC.

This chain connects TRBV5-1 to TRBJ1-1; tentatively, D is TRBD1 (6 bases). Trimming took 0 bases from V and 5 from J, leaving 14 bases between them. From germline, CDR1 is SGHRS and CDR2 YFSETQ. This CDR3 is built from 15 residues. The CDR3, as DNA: TGCGCCAGCAGCTTGGCCAGGGGTTATGGGACTGAAGCTTTCTTT. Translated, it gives CASSLARGYGTEAFF.

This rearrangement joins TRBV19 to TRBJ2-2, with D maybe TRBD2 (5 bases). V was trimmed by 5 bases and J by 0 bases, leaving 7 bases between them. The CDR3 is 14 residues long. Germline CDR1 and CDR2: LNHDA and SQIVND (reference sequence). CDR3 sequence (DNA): TGTGCCAGTAGTCCGGGGACGAACACCGGGGAGCTGTTTTTT. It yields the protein CASSPGTNTGELFF. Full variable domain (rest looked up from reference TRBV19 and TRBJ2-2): DGGITQSPKYLFRKEGQNVTLSCEQNLNHDAMYWYRQDPGQGLRLIYYSQIVNDFQKGDIAEGYSVSREKKESFPLTVTSAQKNPTAFYLCASSPGTNTGELFFGEGSRLTVL.

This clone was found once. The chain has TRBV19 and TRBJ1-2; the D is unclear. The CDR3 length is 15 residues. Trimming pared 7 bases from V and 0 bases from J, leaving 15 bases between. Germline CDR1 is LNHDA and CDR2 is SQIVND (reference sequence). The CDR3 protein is CASTYSGFANYGYTF. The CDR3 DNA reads TGTGCCAGTACGTATTCCGGGTTCGCTAACTATGGCTACACCTTC.

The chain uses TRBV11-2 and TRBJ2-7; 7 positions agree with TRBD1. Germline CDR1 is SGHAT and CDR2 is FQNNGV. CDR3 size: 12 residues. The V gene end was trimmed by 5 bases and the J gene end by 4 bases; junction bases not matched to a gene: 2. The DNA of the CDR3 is TGTGCCAGCAGCCCGGACAGGTACGAGCAGTACTTC. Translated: CASSPDRYEQYF. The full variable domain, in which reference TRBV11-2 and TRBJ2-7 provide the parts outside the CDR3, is EAGVAQSPRYKIIEKRQSVAFWCNPISGHATLYWYQQILGQGPKLLIQFQNNGVVDDSQLPKDRFSAERLKGVDSTLKIQPAKLEDSAVYLCASSPDRYEQYFGPGTRLTVT.

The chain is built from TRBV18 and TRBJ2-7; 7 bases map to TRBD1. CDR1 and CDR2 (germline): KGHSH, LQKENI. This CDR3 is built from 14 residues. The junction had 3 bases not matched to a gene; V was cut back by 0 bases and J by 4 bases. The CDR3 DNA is TGTGCCAGCTCACCACCGACAGGGAAGTACGAGCAGTACTTC. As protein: CASSPPTGKYEQYF. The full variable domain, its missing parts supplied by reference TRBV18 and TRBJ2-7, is NAGVMQNPRHLVRRRGQEARLRCSPMKGHSHVYWYRQLPEEGLKFMVYLQKENIIDESGMPKERFSAEFPKEGPSILRIQQVVRGDSAAYFCASSPPTGKYEQYFGPGTRLTVT.

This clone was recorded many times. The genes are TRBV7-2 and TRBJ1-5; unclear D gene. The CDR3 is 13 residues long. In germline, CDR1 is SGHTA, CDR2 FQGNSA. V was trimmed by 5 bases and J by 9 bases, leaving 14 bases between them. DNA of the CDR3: TGTGCCAGCAGCCCCACGTACGTCTTGCCCCAGCATTTT. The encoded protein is CASSPTYVLPQHF.

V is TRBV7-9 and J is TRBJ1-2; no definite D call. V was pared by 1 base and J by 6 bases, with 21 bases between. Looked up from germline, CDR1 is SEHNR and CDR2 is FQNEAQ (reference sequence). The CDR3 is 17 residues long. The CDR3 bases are TGTGCCAGCAGCTTAGTTCCCTCCCGGTCGTCTGCCCATGGCTACACCTTC. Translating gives CASSLVPSRSSAHGYTF.

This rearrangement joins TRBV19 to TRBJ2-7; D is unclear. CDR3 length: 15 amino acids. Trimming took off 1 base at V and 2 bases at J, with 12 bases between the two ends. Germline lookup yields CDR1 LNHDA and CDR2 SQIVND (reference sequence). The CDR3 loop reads CASSIAVGRAYEQYF. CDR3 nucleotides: TGTGCCAGTAGTATAGCGGTGGGCAGAGCCTACGAGCAGTACTTC.

CDR3 DNA sequence: TGTGCCAGCAGCTTAGATTCCGCGGATACGCAGTATTTT. It yields the protein CASSLDSADTQYF. The rearrangement links TRBV11-2 to TRBJ2-3; D unresolved. Germline CDR1 and CDR2: SGHAT and FQNNGV. V was trimmed by 0 bases and J by 6 bases, leaving 7 bases between them. This CDR3 comprises 13 residues. The full variable domain, in which reference TRBV11-2 and TRBJ2-3 provide the parts outside the CDR3, is EAGVAQSPRYKIIEKRQSVAFWCNPISGHATLYWYQQILGQGPKLLIQFQNNGVVDDSQLPKDRFSAERLKGVDSTLKIQPAKLEDSAVYLCASSLDSADTQYFGPGTRLTVL.

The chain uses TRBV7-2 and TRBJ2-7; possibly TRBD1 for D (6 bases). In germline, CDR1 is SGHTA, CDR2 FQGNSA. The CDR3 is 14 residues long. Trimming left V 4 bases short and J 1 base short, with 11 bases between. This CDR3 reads CASSSMGASYEQYF. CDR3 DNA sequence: TGTGCCAGCAGCTCCATGGGGGCTTCCTACGAGCAGTACTTC.

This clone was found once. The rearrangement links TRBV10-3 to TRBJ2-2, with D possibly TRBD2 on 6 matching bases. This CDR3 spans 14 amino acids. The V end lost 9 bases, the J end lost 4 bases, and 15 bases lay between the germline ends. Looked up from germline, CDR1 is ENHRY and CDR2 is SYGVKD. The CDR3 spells CAMGDSSSTGELFF. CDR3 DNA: TGTGCCATGGGGGACTCCTCTAGCACCGGGGAGCTGTTTTTT.